The 28 T cell receptor beta chains below come from one sample, sequenced in a study of persistence of HIV-infected CD4 T cells. These receptors' antigens are unknown. This was the immunoSEQ version 4 assay in survey mode. Here immunoSEQ multiplex PCR was the method, and the copy in TCRdb shows in-frame clones only, minus some. The sample holds around 45,000 clones, roughly 92% seen once. Cells were stimulated nonspecifically with anti-CD3/anti-CD28 magnetic beads. Responding CD4+ T cells were sorted by upregulation of both CD40 ligand and CD69. The sequencing here drew on CD4+ T cells sorted from PBMCs after approximately 19-hour stimulation, taken from a patient who received antiretroviral therapy. Receptors were obtained from an adult man with HIV who was CMV-seropositive.

J is TRBJ1-4 and V is TRBV28; TRBD1 might be the D (6 bases). The CDR3 extends over 12 amino acids. V lost 5 bases and J lost 13, with 14 bases in between. Germline assignment: CDR1 MDHEN and CDR2 SYDVKM. The CDR3, as DNA: TGTGCCAGCAGTCAAGGGGAGGGGGGACTGTTTTTT. Translating gives CASSQGEGGLFF.

The chain employs TRBV5-1 and TRBJ2-5; TRBD1 or TRBD2 may be the D gene (6 bases each). The CDR3 is made up of 16 amino acids. V lost 4 bases to trimming and J lost 1 base, with 17 bases between them. Germline V CDR1 and CDR2: SGHRS, YFSETQ. CDR3 residues: CASSGFGGRAQETQYF. In DNA form, the CDR3 reads TGCGCCAGCAGCGGTTTTGGGGGGCGGGCCCAAGAGACCCAGTACTTC.

The chain recombines TRBV25-1 with TRBJ2-1; D is ambiguous. Germline CDR1 is MGHDK and CDR2 is SYGVNS. V dropped 6 bases and J dropped 0 bases, with 9 bases sitting between them. This CDR3 has 14 amino acids. CDR3 bases: TGTGCCAGCAGCAGGATAAGCTCCTACAATGAGCAGTTCTTC. Its protein is CASSRISSYNEQFF. Full variable domain (outside the CDR3, taken from reference TRBV25-1 and TRBJ2-1): EADIYQTPRYLVIGTGKKITLECSQTMGHDKMYWYQQDPGMELHLIHYSYGVNSTEKGDLSSESTVSRIRTEHFPLTLESARPSHTSQYLCASSRISSYNEQFFGPGTRLTVL.

This rearrangement joins TRBV7-9 to TRBJ1-3, with 7 bases aligning to TRBD1. CDR1 is SEHNR, CDR2 FQNEAQ, per germline (reference sequence). V trimming: 0 bases; J trimming: 4 bases; junction bases outside the gene matches: 9. The length of the CDR3 is 17 residues. The CDR3 DNA sequence: TGTGCCAGCAGCTTAGCCACAATACAGGGGAACGGAAACACCATATATTTT. Translated: CASSLATIQGNGNTIYF.

This chain uses TRBV11-2 with TRBJ1-6, with unresolved D. Germline V gene data show CDR1 as SGHAT and CDR2 as FQNNGV. Trimming cost V 5 bases and J 8 bases, with 25 bases left between them. The length of the CDR3 is 18 residues. CDR3 in amino acids: CASSRAITNGLGYSPLHF. In DNA form, the CDR3 reads TGTGCCAGCAGCCGGGCGATTACCAACGGTCTGGGCTATTCACCCCTCCACTTT.

The table lists this clone with a few counts. The chain links TRBV6-6 to TRBJ2-7; TRBD2 is a possible D gene (6 bases). V lost 2 bases to trimming and J lost 2 bases, with 10 bases between them. The V gene's germline CDR1 is MNHNY and CDR2 SVGAGI (reference sequence). This CDR3 region has 14 residues. The DNA for the CDR3 is TGTGCCAGCAGTTACCACCGGGAGACCTACGAGCAGTACTTC. This encodes CASSYHRETYEQYF.

The V gene is TRBV7-2, the J gene TRBJ2-3; possibly TRBD1 or TRBD2 for D (5 bases each). The CDR3 extends over 15 amino acids. CDR1 and CDR2 from the germline V gene are SGHTA and FQGNSA. The V gene lost 2 bases and the J gene lost 2 bases, with 11 bases spanning the gap. The CDR3 bases are TGTGCCAGCAGCTTAAACCCAGGGACCACAGATACGCAGTATTTT. Translated, it gives CASSLNPGTTDTQYF.

The chain uses TRBV28 and TRBJ1-2; 8 bases are a match to TRBD1. V trimming: 4 bases; J trimming: 4 bases; junction bases outside the gene matches: 8. This CDR3 spans 15 amino acids. Per germline, CDR1 MDHEN and CDR2 SYDVKM. This chain's CDR3 is CASSSGGESFYGYTF. CDR3 bases: TGTGCCAGCAGTTCAGGGGGCGAATCTTTCTATGGCTACACCTTC.

This clone has a handful of counts. This chain connects TRBV5-6 to TRBJ2-2; weak D call: TRBD2 (6 bases). Germline CDR1 is SGHDT and CDR2 is YYEEEE. Deletions cut 4 bases from V and 3 bases from J, with 13 bases between. The CDR3 has 15 amino acids. CDR3 nucleotide sequence: TGTGCCAGCAGCGCGGGACCCTGGGACACCGGGGAGCTGTTTTTT. It yields the protein CASSAGPWDTGELFF.

The chain recombines TRBV19 with TRBJ1-5, with D perhaps TRBD1 (5 bases). Trimming left V 4 bases short and J 1 base short, with 14 bases between. Germline assignment: CDR1 LNHDA and CDR2 SQIVND (reference sequence). This CDR3 contains 16 residues. The CDR3 coding sequence is TGTGCCAGTAGTAGGGGGTCAGGGTCCAGCAATCAGCCCCAGCATTTT. Amino acids: CASSRGSGSSNQPQHF.

This rearrangement joins TRBV19 to TRBJ1-5; 8 nucleotides align to TRBD1. The junction had 21 bases not matched to a gene; V was cut back by 3 bases and J by 11 bases. CDR3 length equals 18 residues. Germline V CDR1 and CDR2: LNHDA, SQIVND (reference sequence). CDR3 DNA sequence: TGTGCCAGTAGTATTGGTCGCCCCGATGGACAGGGCGCCATGTCCCAGCATTTT. Amino acids: CASSIGRPDGQGAMSQHF.

The chain carries TRBV6-2 or TRBV6-3 and TRBJ1-1; possible D gene TRBD1, 5 bases. V shed 5 bases and J shed 8 bases, with 12 bases lying between them. The CDR3 has 12 amino acids. CDR1 MNHEY and CDR2 SVGEGT come from the germline V gene. CDR3 residues: CASSHGTAEAFF. DNA for the CDR3: TGTGCCAGCAGTCACGGGACGGCCGAAGCTTTCTTT.

The chain couples TRBV28 to TRBJ2-2; D unresolved. V was cut by 5 bases and J by 2 bases, with 15 bases left in between. The CDR3 sequence is 16 residues long. Germline V lookup: CDR1 MDHEN, CDR2 SYDVKM. CDR3 sequence reads: CASSPNLDPNTGELFF. CDR3 DNA sequence: TGTGCCAGCAGTCCGAACCTCGATCCTAACACCGGGGAGCTGTTTTTT.

The rearrangement joins TRBV5-1 to TRBJ1-4; D uncertain. This CDR3 comprises 13 residues. The germline V gene has CDR1 SGHRS and CDR2 YFSETQ. Trimming stripped 2 bases from V and 6 bases from J, with 8 bases between. This CDR3 is CASSFGSYEKLFF. The CDR3 DNA reads TGCGCCAGCAGCTTCGGAAGCTATGAAAAACTGTTTTTT.

There are a few counts of this clone. The V gene is TRBV7-3, the J gene TRBJ1-2; D call uncertain. V lost 5 bases and J lost 6, with 10 bases in between. The CDR3 consists of 12 residues. CDR1 is SGHTA and CDR2 is FQGTGA in the germline V gene. CDR3 sequence: CASSLNGDGYTF. CDR3 nucleotides: TGTGCCAGCAGCCTAAATGGGGATGGCTACACCTTC.

A note on this clone: This CDR3 is also generated by other DNA sequences in the sample. The V gene is TRBV6-5, the J gene TRBJ1-4; D gene unclear. V was cut by 8 bases and J by 8 bases, with 18 bases left in between. Per the germline V gene, CDR1 is MNHEY and CDR2 is SVGAGI. The CDR3 totals 14 residues. CDR3 nucleotide sequence: TGTGCCAGCGCGAGGACCCAGTCACTGGAAAAACTGTTTTTT. This translates into CASARTQSLEKLFF.

The V call is TRBV30, the J call TRBJ1-1; D ambiguous. Per the germline V gene, CDR1 is GTSNPN and CDR2 is SVGIG (reference sequence). The V and J ends lost 3 bases and 7 bases respectively, with 9 bases between them. The CDR3 has 11 amino acids. CDR3 loop: CAWRDQHEAFF. In nucleotides, the CDR3 is TGTGCCTGGAGAGACCAGCATGAAGCTTTCTTT.

The chain employs TRBV15 and TRBJ1-1, with TRBD1 matching 12 bases. V lost 1 base to trimming and J lost 6 bases; unmatched junction nucleotides: 9. Germline assignment: CDR1 LNHNV and CDR2 YYDKDF (reference sequence). This CDR3 spans 17 amino acids. CDR3 in amino acids: CATSRAPGQGAGAEAFF. The DNA for the CDR3 is TGTGCCACCAGCAGAGCTCCGGGACAGGGGGCAGGGGCTGAAGCTTTCTTT.

The chain has TRBV19 and TRBJ1-1; D uncertain. The CDR3 length is 16 residues. CDR1 is LNHDA, CDR2 SQIVND, per germline (reference sequence). V lost 3 bases and J 0 bases, leaving 14 bases between the germline ends. The CDR3 DNA follows: TGTGCCAGTAGTATTGTGTACCAGGCCCTGAACACTGAAGCTTTCTTT. This encodes CASSIVYQALNTEAFF.

This chain connects TRBV5-1 to TRBJ1-6; 8 bases are a match to TRBD1. The CDR3 has 14 residues. V lost 2 bases and J lost 5; bases outside the gene matches: 0. Looked up from germline, CDR1 is SGHRS and CDR2 is YFSETQ. The CDR3 DNA follows: TGCGCCAGCAGCTTACAGGGGGATAATTCACCCCTCCACTTT. Residues: CASSLQGDNSPLHF.

This clone was seen once. The chain uses TRBV19 and TRBJ1-1; TRBD1 matches 7 bases. This CDR3 spans 15 amino acids. J was trimmed by 2 bases and V by 4 bases; bases with no gene match: 7. Germline V gene lookup returns CDR1 LNHDA and CDR2 SQIVND (reference sequence). The CDR3 coding sequence is TGTGCCAGTAGTAGCCCGACAGGGATCAACACTGAAGCTTTCTTT. This encodes CASSSPTGINTEAFF.

This chain connects TRBV5-4 to TRBJ1-2, with 8 positions matching TRBD1. This CDR3 has 12 residues. Trimming took 4 bases from V and 11 from J; bases not matched to a gene: 7. CDR1 and CDR2 (germline): SGHNT, YYREEE (reference sequence). Here the CDR3 reads CASSTRTGRYTF. The CDR3 DNA follows: TGTGCCAGCAGCACGAGGACAGGGCGGTACACCTTC. Together with reference TRBV5-4 and TRBJ1-2, the CDR3 gives the full variable domain: ETGVTQSPTHLIKTRGQQVTLRCSSQSGHNTVSWYQQALGQGPQFIFQYYREEENGRGNFPPRFSGLQFPNYSSELNVNALELDDSALYLCASSTRTGRYTFGSGTRLTVV.

This sequence joins TRBV3-1 (or the pseudogene TRBV3-2) and TRBJ2-7; a weak D match, TRBD2 (7 bases). The CDR3 is 15 residues long. Germline V lookup: CDR1 LGHDT, CDR2 YNNKEL (reference sequence). Trimming left V 1 base short and J 4 bases short, with 14 bases between. DNA of the CDR3: TGTGCCAGCAGCCAAGTTTCGGGGGGCCCTTACGAGCAGTACTTC. Translating gives CASSQVSGGPYEQYF.

The chain carries TRBV10-3 and TRBJ1-1, with D possibly being TRBD1 (5 bases). V was shortened by 3 bases and J by 3 bases, with 11 bases between the two germline ends. The V gene's germline CDR1 is ENHRY and CDR2 SYGVKD. The CDR3 loop spans 14 amino acids. CDR3 DNA sequence: TGTGCCATCAGTGAAGTCAGGGTGGACACTGAAGCTTTCTTT. Protein: CAISEVRVDTEAFF.

This chain joins TRBV6-6 and TRBJ2-7, with D perhaps TRBD2 (6 bases). V was pared by 4 bases and J by 2 bases, with 12 bases between. This CDR3 comprises 14 residues. Germline V gives CDR1 MNHNY, CDR2 SVGAGI (reference sequence). Here the CDR3 DNA reads TGTGCCAGCAGTTCCCCCACTAGCACCTACGAGCAGTACTTC. Amino acids: CASSSPTSTYEQYF.

The gene calls are TRBV27 and TRBJ1-1; D is unresolved. Trimming pared 3 bases from V and 1 base from J, leaving 6 bases between. Germline loops: CDR1 MNHEY, CDR2 SMNVEV (reference sequence). CDR3 size: 13 residues. This CDR3 is CASSLWGNTEAFF. In DNA form, the CDR3 reads TGTGCCAGCAGTTTGTGGGGGAACACTGAAGCTTTCTTT.

The genes are TRBV29-1 and TRBJ1-5; D unclear. Germline assignment: CDR1 SQVTM and CDR2 ANQGSEA. V was trimmed by 6 bases and J by 9 bases, leaving 21 bases between them. The CDR3 sequence is 14 residues long. The CDR3 region has the DNA TGCAGCGTGCGCACCGGGTCCTTCCTTACGCCCCAGCATTTT. This codes for CSVRTGSFLTPQHF.

CDR3 amino acids: CASSPRTAFNNYGYTF. DNA of the CDR3: TGTGCCAGCTCACCGAGGACAGCATTTAATAACTATGGCTACACCTTC. The J gene is TRBJ1-2, the V gene TRBV18, with a tentative D call TRBD1 (6 bases). This CDR3 has 16 amino acids. Germline V gives CDR1 KGHSH, CDR2 LQKENI. V lost 3 bases to trimming and J lost 1 base, with 15 bases between them.